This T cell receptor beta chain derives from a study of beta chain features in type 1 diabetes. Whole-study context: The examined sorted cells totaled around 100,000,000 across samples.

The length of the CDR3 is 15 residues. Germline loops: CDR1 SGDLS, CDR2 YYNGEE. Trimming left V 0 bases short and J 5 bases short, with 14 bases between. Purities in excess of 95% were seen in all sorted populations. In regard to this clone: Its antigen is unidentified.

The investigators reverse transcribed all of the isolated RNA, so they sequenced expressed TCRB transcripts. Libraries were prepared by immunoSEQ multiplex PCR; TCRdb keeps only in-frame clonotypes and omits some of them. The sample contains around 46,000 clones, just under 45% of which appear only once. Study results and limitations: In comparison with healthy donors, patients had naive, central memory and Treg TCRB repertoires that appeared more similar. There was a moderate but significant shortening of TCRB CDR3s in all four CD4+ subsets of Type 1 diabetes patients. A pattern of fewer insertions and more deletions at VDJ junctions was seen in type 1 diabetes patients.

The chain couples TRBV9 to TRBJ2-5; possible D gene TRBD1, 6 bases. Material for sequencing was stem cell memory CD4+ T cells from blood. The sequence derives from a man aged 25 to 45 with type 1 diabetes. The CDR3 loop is CASSVGLGAGETQYF. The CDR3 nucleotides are TGTGCCAGCAGCGTAGGTCTGGGGGCCGGGGAGACCCAGTACTTC.